The T cell receptor (beta chain) described here comes from a study of response to subunit inactivated influenza vaccine. In TCRdb, the RT-PCR reads were re-called with MiXCR into one record per CDR3 protein. The table has about 650,000 distinct CDR3 sequences, about a sixth seen once. CDR3 length equals 15 residues. Trimming pared 2 bases from V and 8 bases from J, leaving 21 bases between. Germline V gene sequence: CDR1 SQVTM, CDR2 ANQGSEA. On this clonotype: Its matching antigen is unknown.

The study, taken as a whole, reports: It was suggested by the authors that few new T cells are recruited by each seasonal influenza vaccination.

The J gene is TRBJ1-2, the V gene TRBV29-1, with D possibly TRBD1 on 5 matching bases. This receptor was obtained from a middle-aged man who received an inactivated influenza vaccine. Source: PBMCs from blood, taken 11 to 12 days after vaccination. In DNA, the CDR3 is TGCAGCGTTGAACGTAGGAGGGGCGCGAATGCAGGCTACACCTTC. As protein: CSVERRRGANAGYTF.